This T cell receptor (beta chain) was profiled in a study of tumor-infiltrating lymphocytes in glioblastoma multiforme. This CDR3 has 15 residues. Germline lookup yields CDR1 MNHNS and CDR2 SASEGT. TCR beta libraries were built from RNA through three nested multiplex PCR rounds using modified ARM-PCR. Input was around 0.5 ug total RNA, reverse-transcribed with a C-beta primer. These TCRB libraries lack any described unique molecular identifiers. From the multiplex PCR reads, TCRdb called clonotypes with MiXCR, one entry per CDR3 protein. Found here are about 8,400 distinct CDR3 sequences, 65% to 75% of them singletons; the top ten hold less than 55%. On this clonotype itself: Its specificity is unknown. One base away lies a much larger clone, so this may be a sequencing read error.

Findings of the study overall: Clone frequencies may be distorted by unequal TCR transcripts per cell.

Sequencing was performed on brain tumor tissue. The rearrangement uses TRBV6-1 and TRBJ1-5; a weak D match, TRBD1 (5 bases). This TCR came from a male donor with glioblastoma. The CDR3 loop reads CASGEVGTDNQPQHF. CDR3 DNA: TGTGCCAGCGGTGAAGTCGGGACGGACAATCAGCCCCAGCATTTT.